The 19 T cell receptor beta chains in this list originate from one sample, sequenced in a study of T cells expressing NK-cell markers. TCRdb reworked the 5' RACE reads into one entry per CDR3 protein, no DNA. The sample table sets out around 470,000 distinct CDR3 sequences. The specimen sequenced was blood T cells: a sorted CD56 or NKG2C T cell subset, CD4+ or CD8+ T cells, or bulk PBMC T cells (not recorded which). The receptors were sampled from a woman aged 45 to 65 in good health.

The gene calls are TRBV20-1 and TRBJ2-1; TCRdb's D gene call, TRBD2, goes unchecked for lack of DNA. CDR3 length equals 15 residues. Germline CDR1 reads DFQATT; CDR2 reads SNEGSKA (reference sequence). CDR3 protein: CSARVDQRKYNEQFF.

CDR3 protein: CASRPGGGGNQPQHF. This sequence joins TRBV6-2 or TRBV6-3 and TRBJ1-5; absent DNA, TCRdb's TRBD1 call cannot be checked. The CDR3 is 15 amino acids. Germline V lookup: CDR1 MNHEY, CDR2 SVGEGT.

The chain recombines TRBV27 with TRBJ2-3; TCRdb gives TRBD1 as the D gene, but with no DNA this cannot be confirmed. Germline V gives CDR1 MNHEY, CDR2 SMNVEV (reference sequence). The CDR3 contains 15 residues. This chain's CDR3 is CASSFLGGSTDTQYF.

The rearrangement links TRBV20-1 to TRBJ1-4; the D gene TCRdb calls, TRBD1, cannot be checked with no DNA. This CDR3 has 15 residues. Looked up from germline, CDR1 is DFQATT and CDR2 is SNEGSKA (reference sequence). CDR3 amino acids: CSASPHNFPNEKLFF.

The chain has TRBV9 and TRBJ1-1. Germline CDR1 and CDR2: SGDLS and YYNGEE. The CDR3 length is 15 residues. The CDR3 sequence is CASSVTANMNTEAFF.

This chain connects TRBV7-2 to TRBJ1-1. Germline CDR1 is SGHTA and CDR2 is FQGNSA. The CDR3 spans 12 residues. CDR3 amino acids: CASSVPRPEAFF.

V gene TRBV2 combines with J gene TRBJ2-3; TCRdb lists TRBD2, though no DNA is available to test this call. This CDR3 contains 16 residues. Germline CDR1 SNHLY, CDR2 FYNNEI. CDR3: CASRGTSGSRTDTQYF.

The J gene is TRBJ1-4, the V gene TRBV5-1. CDR3 length equals 14 residues. Looked up from germline, CDR1 is SGHRS and CDR2 is YFSETQ. The CDR3 region is CASSLAISREKLFF.

The chain has TRBV11-2 and TRBJ2-7; the D call from TCRdb, TRBD1, cannot be confirmed without DNA. This CDR3 is built from 14 residues. Germline V gives CDR1 SGHAT, CDR2 FQNNGV. The CDR3 sequence: CASTAGTTTYEQYF.

This chain connects TRBV5-4 to TRBJ2-2; checking the TCRdb D call of TRBD2 is not possible without DNA. Germline V gene sequence: CDR1 SGHNT, CDR2 YYREEE (reference sequence). This CDR3 spans 15 amino acids. The CDR3 region is CASRAGTSVAGELFF.

The chain joins TRBV5-5 to TRBJ2-1; TCRdb's D gene call, TRBD2, goes unchecked for lack of DNA. The CDR3 covers 17 residues. Germline CDR1 is SGHKS and CDR2 is YYEKEE (reference sequence). CDR3 region: CASSSPLAGKTYNEQFF.

This chain uses TRBV6-6 with TRBJ2-1. The V gene's germline CDR1 is MNHNY and CDR2 SVGAGI (reference sequence). The CDR3 totals 12 residues. The CDR3 reads CASSELTNEQFF.

This chain connects TRBV29-1 to TRBJ2-3; the TCRdb call, TRBD2, lacks DNA for checking. CDR1 is SQVTM, CDR2 ANQGSEA, per germline. The CDR3 is 15 residues long. This CDR3 is CSVEDHGSLRDTQYF.

The gene calls are TRBV9 and TRBJ1-5. Per the germline V gene, CDR1 is SGDLS and CDR2 is YYNGEE. CDR3 length equals 14 residues. The CDR3 sequence: CASSVGEVYQPQHF.

V usage is TRBV10-1 and J usage is TRBJ2-1; there is no DNA to check the TCRdb D call of TRBD1. The CDR3 contains 13 residues. The germline CDR1 and CDR2 sequences are WNHNN and SYGVQD (reference sequence). CDR3 protein: CASSVAGEGEQFF.

V and J are TRBV7-8 and TRBJ2-2; TCRdb picks TRBD1, but there is no DNA to check that call. CDR3 length equals 16 residues. The germline V gene encodes CDR1 SGHVS and CDR2 FQNEAQ. The CDR3 protein is CASSSFRGKNTGELFF.

V and J are TRBV7-6 and TRBJ2-1; as DNA is missing, the TRBD1 call by TCRdb cannot be tested. There are 16 residues in the CDR3. The germline V gene encodes CDR1 SGHVS and CDR2 FNYEAQ. CDR3 region: CASSPGGGYSRNEQFF.

The V and J genes are TRBV3-1 and TRBJ2-7; absent DNA, TCRdb's TRBD2 call cannot be checked. This CDR3 region has 15 residues. Germline loops: CDR1 LGHDT, CDR2 YNNKEL (reference sequence). The CDR3 loop reads CASSPQRERGYEQYF.

The CDR3: CASSFSRAMGAFF. This sequence joins TRBV28 and TRBJ1-1; absent DNA, TCRdb's TRBD1 call cannot be checked. CDR3 length: 13 amino acids. The germline gives CDR1 MDHEN, CDR2 SYDVKM.